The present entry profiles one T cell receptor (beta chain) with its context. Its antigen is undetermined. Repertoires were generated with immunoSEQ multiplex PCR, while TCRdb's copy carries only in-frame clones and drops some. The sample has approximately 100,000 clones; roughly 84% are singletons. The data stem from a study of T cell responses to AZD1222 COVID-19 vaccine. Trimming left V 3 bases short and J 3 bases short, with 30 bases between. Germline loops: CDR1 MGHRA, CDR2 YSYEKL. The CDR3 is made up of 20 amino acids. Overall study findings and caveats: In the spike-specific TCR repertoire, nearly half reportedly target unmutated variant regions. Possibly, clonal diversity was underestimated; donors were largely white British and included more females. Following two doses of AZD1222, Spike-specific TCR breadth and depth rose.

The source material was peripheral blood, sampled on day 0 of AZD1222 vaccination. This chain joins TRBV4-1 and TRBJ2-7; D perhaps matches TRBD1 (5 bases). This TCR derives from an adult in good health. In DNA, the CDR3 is TGCGCCAGCAGCCACCCCATTAGGGGCTCGTCCCGTCCCGAGAACTACGAGCAGTACTTC. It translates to CASSHPIRGSSRPENYEQYF.